This is a list of T cell receptor beta chains from one sample in a study of patients and donors after allogeneic stem cell transplantation. TCRdb reprocessed the RT-PCR reads via MiXCR and lists one record per CDR3 protein. This sample carries 920,000 or so distinct CDR3 sequences, under 20% of them seen once, and the ten largest clones take roughly 6%. Sequencing was done on a sample of blood, either unsorted or a sorted T cell fraction (not recorded which). The receptors were gathered from a human donor who was either an allogeneic HSCT recipient or a stem cell or donor lymphocyte infusion donor (not recorded which). It is not recorded whose cells these are; they may come from a transplant donor. Both conserved end residues are part of each CDR3. D genes are given only for firm matches. Expanded clones get a size class; other rows say once, few or many, or leave the size out.

d_call	cdr3_length	j_call	clone_size	v_call	cdr3_nt	cdr3_aa
TRBD1	12	TRBJ1-1	few	TRBV7-3	TGTGCCAGCAACGAGGGGACAGTAGAAGCTTTCTTT	CASNEGTVEAFF
-	13	TRBJ2-1	many	TRBV24-1	TGTGCCACCAAAGGGCCTAGGGGAAATGAGCAGTTCTTC	CATKGPRGNEQFF
-	14	TRBJ1-2	-	TRBV7-2	TGTGCCAGCAGCTTAGATCGGCAGGGATTCGGCTACACCTTC	CASSLDRQGFGYTF
-	9	TRBJ2-7	-	TRBV20-1	TGCAGTGCTCAACCCGAGCAGTACTTC	CSAQPEQYF
-	17	TRBJ2-1	-	TRBV9	TGTGCCAGCAGCGTAGTAGCTAGCCGTAGCTCCTACAATGAGCAGTTCTTC	CASSVVASRSSYNEQFF
TRBD1	14	TRBJ2-3	-	TRBV20-1	TGCAGTGCGAGTTTGGACAGGTTTCTAGATACGCAGTATTTT	CSASLDRFLDTQYF
TRBD2	13	TRBJ2-1	few	TRBV29-1	TGCAGCGTTGATCGCGGGGGAACTGTTGAGCAGTTCTTC	CSVDRGGTVEQFF
TRBD1	16	TRBJ2-5	few	TRBV15	TGTGCCACCAGCAGCGATTTGGACAGGGGGAGCGAGACCCAGTACTTC	CATSSDLDRGSETQYF
TRBD1	14	TRBJ2-5	few	TRBV12-3/TRBV12-4	TGTGCCAGCAACTCCCGGACAGGCCAAGAGACCCAGTACTTC	CASNSRTGQETQYF
TRBD2	14	TRBJ2-7	-	TRBV12-3/TRBV12-4	TGTGCCAGCCGATTAGCGGGGGAGACCTACGAGCAGTACTTC	CASRLAGETYEQYF
-	13	TRBJ2-7	few	TRBV6-2/TRBV6-3	TGTGCCAGCAGTTACGGACAGACCTACGAGCAGTACTTC	CASSYGQTYEQYF
TRBD1	16	TRBJ2-2	-	TRBV7-8	TGTGCCAGCAGCTCCAGGACAGGGGGTAGCACCGGGGAGCTGTTTTTT	CASSSRTGGSTGELFF
TRBD2	15	TRBJ2-7	many	TRBV27	TGTGCCAGCAGTTTAGGCCGGGGGGGCTCCTACGAGCAGTACTTC	CASSLGRGGSYEQYF
-	16	TRBJ2-3	-	TRBV21-1	TGTGCCAGCAGCAAAGTCTGCGGGGCTAGCACAGATACGCAGTATTTT	CASSKVCGASTDTQYF
-	14	TRBJ2-5	few	TRBV7-6	TGTGCCAGCACCAATCGGGCGGGGCGTGAGACCCAGTACTTC	CASTNRAGRETQYF
-	14	TRBJ2-3	few	TRBV9	TGTGCCAGCAGCGTAGGTTTAGCAGAAGATACGCAGTATTTT	CASSVGLAEDTQYF
TRBD1	13	TRBJ1-2	few	TRBV29-1	TGCAGCGTTGTTCAGGGGGGTAGGGATGGCTACACCTTC	CSVVQGGRDGYTF
-	13	TRBJ2-2	-	TRBV5-1	TGCGCCAGCAGCTCTGGAGGCGCCCGGGAGCTGTTTTTT	CASSSGGARELFF
-	13	TRBJ2-7	few	TRBV12-3/TRBV12-4	TGTGCCAGCAGTTCACCTCCAGGGGTCGAGCAGTACTTC	CASSSPPGVEQYF
-	13	TRBJ2-5	few	TRBV15	TGTGCCACCAGCGCAGGTTTCCAAGAGACCCAGTACTTC	CATSAGFQETQYF
-	15	TRBJ1-6	-	TRBV5-1	TGCGCCAGCAGCTTGATAGGACGACTTTATTCACCCCTCCACTTT	CASSLIGRLYSPLHF
-	16	TRBJ1-5	-	TRBV5-1	TGCGCCAGCCCACTAGGTGGGCAGGGGATCAATCAGCCCCAGCATTTT	CASPLGGQGINQPQHF
-	14	TRBJ1-1	-	TRBV20-1	TGCAGTGCTAGGGCCAGCCGGGCGGTCACTGAAGCTTTCTTT	CSARASRAVTEAFF
-	12	TRBJ1-6	few	TRBV11-2	TGTGCCAGCAGCTTAGGCGCCCCGGACCTCCACTTT	CASSLGAPDLHF
-	16	TRBJ2-2	once	TRBV24-1	TGTGCCACCAGTGAACCCCGGACCCCGAACACCGGGGAGCTGTTTTTT	CATSEPRTPNTGELFF
-	19	TRBJ1-1	few	TRBV6-5	TGTGCCAGCAGTTACGAGGCGGCACAGGGACGAGTCATGAACACTGAAGCTTTCTTT	CASSYEAAQGRVMNTEAFF
-	17	TRBJ1-1	few	TRBV7-6	TGTGCCAGCAGCTTAAAGGTCAGGAGCCCGGAGAGCACTGAAGCTTTCTTT	CASSLKVRSPESTEAFF
TRBD1	14	TRBJ2-7	-	TRBV29-1	TGCAGCGTTGCCTGGGGACAGGGACCCTACGAGCAGTACTTC	CSVAWGQGPYEQYF
TRBD1	11	TRBJ1-1	many	TRBV10-3	TGTGCCATAGGGGGCAGAACTGAAGCTTTCTTT	CAIGGRTEAFF
-	14	TRBJ1-1	few	TRBV18	TGTGCCAGCTCACCACCGTCAGGGGACACTGAAGCTTTCTTT	CASSPPSGDTEAFF
-	14	TRBJ2-7	few	TRBV15	TGTGCCACCAGCAGAGATTGGAGGGGTAACGAGCAGTACTTC	CATSRDWRGNEQYF